This passage covers 14 T cell receptor beta chains from one sample sequenced in a study of yellow fever vaccine responses in identical twins. Each CDR3 protein is one row after TCRdb ran MiXCR on the RT-PCR reads. This sample has about 2,800 distinct CDR3 sequences, with over 80% found just once. This specimen was T cells from blood (PBMCs), unsorted or a sorted subset (not recorded which), taken before or after yellow fever vaccination (not recorded which). Receptor source: a female donor who received the yellow fever vaccine.

This chain uses TRBV24-1 with TRBJ2-2, with 9 bases lining up with TRBD1. The CDR3 runs to 15 residues. Germline V CDR1 and CDR2: KGHDR, SFDVKD. Trimming cost V 4 bases and J 7 bases; bases outside gene matches: 6. The CDR3 here is CATSDLDRGGGELFF. The DNA for the CDR3 is TGTGCCACCAGTGACCTGGACAGGGGTGGCGGGGAGCTGTTTTTT.

This clonotype is a singleton in its sample. This chain joins TRBV11-1 and TRBJ2-3; 9 bases line up with TRBD1. The CDR3 extends over 18 amino acids. Germline values: CDR1 SGHAT, CDR2 FQDESV (reference sequence). After removal of 3 bases from V and 2 bases from J, the junction contained 12 bases not matched to a gene. Here the CDR3 reads CASSFPGGGTGTTDTQYF. CDR3 bases: TGTGCCAGCAGCTTCCCCGGGGGTGGGACAGGGACCACAGATACGCAGTATTTT.

In its sample, this clonotype is large. CDR3 in amino acids: CASSEAGRSTEAFF. CDR3 DNA: TGTGCCAGCAGTGAAGCGGGGCGTAGCACTGAAGCTTTCTTT. The rearrangement links TRBV2 to TRBJ1-1; D might be TRBD1 (5 bases). The CDR3 contains 14 residues. The V and J ends lost 0 bases and 4 bases respectively, with 9 bases between them. Germline V gene lookup returns CDR1 SNHLY and CDR2 FYNNEI.

This clonotype was detected only once. The genes are TRBV5-1 and TRBJ2-5; TRBD1 agrees at 9 bases. This CDR3 has 16 amino acids. V was clipped by 3 bases and J by 3 bases; unmatched bases: 9. Germline V CDR1 and CDR2: SGHRS, YFSETQ. CDR3 nucleotide sequence: TGCGCCAGCAGCTCTGGACCGGGACAGGGAAAAGAGACCCAGTACTTC. Translated: CASSSGPGQGKETQYF.

The V and J genes are TRBV11-3 and TRBJ2-1, with D possibly matching TRBD1 (5 bases). CDR3 length: 13 amino acids. V was shortened by 5 bases and J by 6 bases, with 11 bases between the two germline ends. Germline V gives CDR1 SGHNT, CDR2 YENEEA. Written as DNA, the CDR3 is TGTGCCAGCAGCGCGGCAGGGATCAATGAGCAGTTCTTC. The encoded protein is CASSAAGINEQFF.

The CDR3 DNA is TGTGCCAGCAGTGCCCGGTTGATGAACACTGAAGCTTTCTTT. It is translated as CASSARLMNTEAFF. This chain connects TRBV2 to TRBJ1-1; D is undetermined. V was trimmed by 4 bases and J by 0 bases, leaving 9 bases between them. CDR1 is SNHLY, CDR2 FYNNEI, per germline. The CDR3 extends over 14 amino acids.

J is TRBJ1-1 and V is TRBV7-2, with a tentative D call TRBD1 (5 bases). Germline CDR1 reads SGHTA; CDR2 reads FQGNSA. V lost 3 bases and J 1 base, leaving 6 bases between the germline ends. This CDR3 contains 13 residues. For the CDR3, the DNA is TGTGCCAGCAGCTTTCAGGGGAACACTGAAGCTTTCTTT. Translating gives CASSFQGNTEAFF.

This clonotype appeared once. V and J are TRBV12-3 or TRBV12-4 and TRBJ2-7; D remains unclear. V lost 1 base, J lost 4 bases, and 11 bases lay in between. The CDR3 has 14 amino acids. CDR3 region: CASSLGAGRYEQYF. The DNA for the CDR3 is TGTGCCAGCAGTTTAGGGGCCGGAAGATACGAGCAGTACTTC.

The count of this clonotype is one. The V call is TRBV7-9, the J call TRBJ1-2; D is possibly TRBD1 (6 bases). The germline V and J ends were trimmed by 5 bases and 4 bases, with 14 bases remaining between them. Germline V CDR1 and CDR2: SEHNR, FQNEAQ (reference sequence). The CDR3 spans 14 residues. Here the CDR3 reads CASSQDRVSYGYTF. The CDR3, as DNA: TGTGCCAGCAGCCAGGACAGAGTTTCCTATGGCTACACCTTC.

The chain couples TRBV7-3 to TRBJ2-1; 11 positions agree with TRBD2. Unmatched junction bases numbered 11, after V lost 5 bases and J lost 5 bases. In germline, CDR1 is SGHTA, CDR2 FQGTGA. The CDR3 is 17 residues long. Here the CDR3 DNA reads TGTGCCAGCAGCCCCAGGGGGACTAGCGGAAATAACAATGAGCAGTTCTTC. Amino acid sequence: CASSPRGTSGNNNEQFF.

This rearrangement joins TRBV28 to TRBJ2-1, with a tentative D call TRBD1 (5 bases). V gave up 6 bases and J gave up 1 base, with 13 bases separating them. The germline V gene encodes CDR1 MDHEN and CDR2 SYDVKM. The CDR3 length is 15 residues. The CDR3 loop reads CASSEDSYSYNEQFF. As DNA, the CDR3 is TGTGCCAGCAGCGAAGACAGCTATTCCTACAATGAGCAGTTCTTC.

V is TRBV6-1 and J is TRBJ2-1, with 11 bases identical to TRBD1. Germline CDR1 reads MNHNS; CDR2 reads SASEGT. The trim removed 7 bases at V and 3 bases at J, leaving 5 bases unmatched. The CDR3 loop spans 15 amino acids. The CDR3 nucleotides are TGTGCCAGCACGCAAGGGACAGGGGGCTACAATGAGCAGTTCTTC. Amino acid sequence: CASTQGTGGYNEQFF.

The chain carries TRBV2 and TRBJ1-1; D perhaps matches TRBD1 (5 bases). The CDR3 runs 15 residues. V was clipped by 4 bases and J by 0 bases, with 12 bases between them. Germline V gene data show CDR1 as SNHLY and CDR2 as FYNNEI. The CDR3 loop reads CASSGGAPMNTEAFF. In nucleotides, the CDR3 is TGTGCCAGCAGTGGTGGGGCCCCAATGAACACTGAAGCTTTCTTT. Based on the CDR3 plus reference TRBV2 and TRBJ1-1, the full variable domain is EPEVTQTPSHQVTQMGQEVILRCVPISNHLYFYWYRQILGQKVEFLVSFYNNEISEKSEIFDDQFSVERPDGSNFTLKIRSTKLEDSAMYFCASSGGAPMNTEAFFGQGTRLTVV.

The chain uses TRBV3-1 and TRBJ1-2, with unresolved D. The CDR3 contains 13 residues. Trimming shortened V by 0 bases and J by 5 bases, and 7 bases separated the two germline ends. Germline V gene data show CDR1 as LGHDT and CDR2 as YNNKEL (reference sequence). The CDR3 sequence: CASSQESEYGYTF. In DNA, the CDR3 is TGTGCCAGCAGCCAAGAGTCGGAATATGGCTACACCTTC. Filled out from reference TRBV3-1 and TRBJ1-2, the complete variable domain reads DTAVSQTPKYLVTQMGNDKSIKCEQNLGHDTMYWYKQDSKKFLKIMFSYNNKELIINETVPNRFSPKSPDKAHLNLHINSLELGDSAVYFCASSQESEYGYTFGSGTRLTVV.